A selection of T cell receptor beta chains follows, all from one sample in a study of OX40 agonist ivuxolimab in advanced cancers. Clones were read by immunoSEQ multiplex PCR, and TCRdb kept only the in-frame ones, dropping some. The sample carries some 19,000 clones, 65% to 85% recorded once. Sequences were derived from CD4+ or CD8+ T cells sorted from blood, sampled in a trial of the OX40 agonist ivuxolimab. These receptors all come from an adult with an advanced solid tumor such as melanoma, head and neck, liver or kidney cancer. Both conserved end residues are part of each CDR3. The D gene is left open where the match is weak. Clone size is stated in some rows and not others, as once, few, many or a class when expanded.

j_call clone_size v_call d_call cdr3_nt cdr3_aa
TRBJ1-1 large TRBV5-1 . TGCGCCAGCAGCAGAGGGGATGACACTGAAGCTTTCTTT CASSRGDDTEAFF
TRBJ2-7 few TRBV5-6 . TGTGCCAGCAGCCCGCGGGATGGTAATTACGAGCAGTACTTC CASSPRDGNYEQYF
TRBJ2-7 . TRBV27 TRBD2 TGTGCCAGCAGTGAGCGGGGGAGCTCCTACGAGCAGTACTTC CASSERGSSYEQYF
TRBJ2-1 once TRBV10-3 . TGTGCCATCAGTGACCGAGGCCTTGAGCAGTTCTTC CAISDRGLEQFF
TRBJ1-2 . TRBV13 . TGTGCCAGCAGCTCTGACAGAATCCTAGGCGGCTACACCTTC CASSSDRILGGYTF
TRBJ2-7 . TRBV6-1 . TGTGCCAGCAGTGCAACCCAGGGCTACGAGCAGTACTTC CASSATQGYEQYF
TRBJ1-1 . TRBV5-1 TRBD1 TGCGCCAGCAGCTTGGCCCGGACAGGAGAGACGAACACTGAAGCTTTCTTT CASSLARTGETNTEAFF
TRBJ1-4 . TRBV15 . TGTGCCACCAGCAGAGATATTGGGAATGGGGACCTCAATGAAAAACTGTTTTTT CATSRDIGNGDLNEKLFF
TRBJ2-2 . TRBV7-3 . TGTGCCAGCAGCCCCCTGGGGGGGCGGTACACCGGGGAGCTGTTTTTT CASSPLGGRYTGELFF
TRBJ1-1 . TRBV28 . TGTGCCAGCAGTCTTGGACTCATGAACACTGAAGCTTTCTTT CASSLGLMNTEAFF
TRBJ2-1 . TRBV9 TRBD2 TGTGCCAGCAGCGGCGGGACTAGCGGGGGGGCCTACAATGAGCAGTTCTTC CASSGGTSGGAYNEQFF
TRBJ2-1 . TRBV7-3 TRBD2 TGTGCCAGCTGGGGGGAGGGTGATGACTTAGGCTCCTACAATGAGCAGTTCTTC CASWGEGDDLGSYNEQFF
TRBJ1-1 . TRBV28 TRBD1 TGTGCCAGCAGTTCCCTGGGACAGCAAAACACTGAAGCTTTCTTT CASSSLGQQNTEAFF
TRBJ1-2 . TRBV28 . TGTGCCAGCAGCTTATCAATTCAGGGCTTCTATGGCTACACCTTC CASSLSIQGFYGYTF
TRBJ1-3 once TRBV5-4 . TGTGCCAGCACCCATAGGGGGGCCTACTCTGGAAACACCATATATTTT CASTHRGAYSGNTIYF
TRBJ2-7 . TRBV11-2 TRBD1 TGTGCCAGCAGCGGTGAAGGACAGGCCTACGAGCAGTACTTC CASSGEGQAYEQYF
TRBJ2-7 . TRBV7-9 TRBD2 TGTGCCAGCAGCCCGGGGAGGGCAGGCCCCTACGAGCAGTACTTC CASSPGRAGPYEQYF
TRBJ1-5 . TRBV2 TRBD1 TGTGCCAGCAGTGAGTGGACAGGCAACAATCAGCCCCAGCATTTT CASSEWTGNNQPQHF
TRBJ1-5 . TRBV6-5 TRBD1 TGTGCCAGCAGCAACGGACAGGGCGTCGATCAGCCCCAGCATTTT CASSNGQGVDQPQHF
TRBJ1-1 . TRBV4-1 . TGCGCCAGCAGCCAATCGAGACTCCGACCTATTAACACTGAAGCTTTCTTT CASSQSRLRPINTEAFF
TRBJ2-5 . TRBV6-1 TRBD1 TGTGCCAGCAGTGGTCGACAGGGATGGGGAGAGACCCAGTACTTC CASSGRQGWGETQYF
TRBJ1-2 . TRBV5-6 . TGTGCCAGCAGATACGACAGCTACTATGGCTACACCTTC CASRYDSYYGYTF
TRBJ2-6 . TRBV28 . TGTGCCAGCAGTCCCTTCGGAATCTCTGGGGCCAACGTCCTGACTTTC CASSPFGISGANVLTF
TRBJ1-2 . TRBV5-1 . TGCGCCAGGAGTCGGGACACTGTCAACTATGGCTACACCTTC CARSRDTVNYGYTF
TRBJ1-1 few TRBV4-1 . TGCGCCAGCAGCCGCGGCTCTGAAGCTTTCTTT CASSRGSEAFF
TRBJ2-1 . TRBV9 TRBD2 TGTGCCAGCAGCCCATCCGGGACTAGCGTTATCCATGAGCAGTTCTTC CASSPSGTSVIHEQFF
TRBJ2-5 once TRBV6-6 TRBD2 TGTGCCAGCAGTTACGGGGTAGCGGGGTGGCAAGAGACCCAGTACTTC CASSYGVAGWQETQYF
TRBJ1-5 . TRBV19 . TGTGCCAGTAGTATAGGTCCCACGGGAAATCAGCCCCAGCATTTT CASSIGPTGNQPQHF
TRBJ2-1 few TRBV10-3 . TGTGCCATCAGTGAGTCTGGTAATGAGCAGTTCTTC CAISESGNEQFF
TRBJ1-4 . TRBV2 . TGTGCCAGCAGTGCGGTCTTTGGGGAAAAACTGTTTTTT CASSAVFGEKLFF
TRBJ1-1 . TRBV4-1 TRBD1 TGCGCCAGCAGCCAACCCCCCGGGACAGGGGAGGGGGCTTTCTTT CASSQPPGTGEGAFF
TRBJ1-1 once TRBV29-1 . TGCAGCGTTGTTGGGCATGACCCTGAAGCTTTCTTT CSVVGHDPEAFF
TRBJ2-7 . TRBV5-1 . TGCGCCAGCAGCTTGGGGACGGGAAGTGGGGAATACGAGCAGTACTTC CASSLGTGSGEYEQYF
TRBJ1-2 . TRBV6-1 . TGTGCCACCGCGGGACTCCATGGCTACACCTTC CATAGLHGYTF
TRBJ1-5 few TRBV19 . TGTGCCAGTAGTATATTTGGGGGGTCTCAGCCCCAGCATTTT CASSIFGGSQPQHF
TRBJ2-7 once TRBV7-3 . TGTGCCAGCAGCTTAGCAACAGGTAGTGGGCAGTTCTCCTACGAGCAGTACTTC CASSLATGSGQFSYEQYF
TRBJ2-3 . TRBV30 . TGTGCCTGGAGTGTACTGGTGGGGGAGACAGATACGCAGTATTTT CAWSVLVGETDTQYF
TRBJ1-6 . TRBV5-3 . TGTGCCAGCAGCTTAGCGCGGGACAATTCACCCCTCCACTTT CASSLARDNSPLHF
TRBJ2-2 . TRBV7-3 . TGTGCCAGCAGTCCAACGGGTAGCCCCACCGGGGAGCTGTTTTTT CASSPTGSPTGELFF
TRBJ2-2 . TRBV29-1 . TGCAGCGTTGTAGGGACAACCCTGAACACCGGGGAGCTGTTTTTT CSVVGTTLNTGELFF